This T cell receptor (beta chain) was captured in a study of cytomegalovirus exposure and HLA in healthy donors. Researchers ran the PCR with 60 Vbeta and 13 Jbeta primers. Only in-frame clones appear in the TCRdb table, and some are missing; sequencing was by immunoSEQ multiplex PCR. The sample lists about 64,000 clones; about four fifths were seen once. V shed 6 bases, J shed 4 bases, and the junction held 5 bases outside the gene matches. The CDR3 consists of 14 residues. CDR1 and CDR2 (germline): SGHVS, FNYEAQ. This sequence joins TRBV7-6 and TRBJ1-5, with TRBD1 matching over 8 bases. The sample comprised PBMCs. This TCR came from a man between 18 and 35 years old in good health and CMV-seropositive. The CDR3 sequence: CASSPGGWNQPQHF. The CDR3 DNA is TGTGCCAGCAGTCCAGGGGGCTGGAATCAGCCCCAGCATTTT.